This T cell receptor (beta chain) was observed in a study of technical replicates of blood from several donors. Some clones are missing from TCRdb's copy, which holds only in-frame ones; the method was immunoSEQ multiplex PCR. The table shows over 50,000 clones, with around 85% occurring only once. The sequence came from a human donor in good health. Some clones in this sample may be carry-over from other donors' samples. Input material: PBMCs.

CDR3 nucleotides: TGTGCCAGCAGCGTAGACACAGGCTCTGGAAACACCATATATTTT. Protein product: CASSVDTGSGNTIYF. This chain joins TRBV9 and TRBJ1-3; tentative D call: TRBD1 (5 bases). Germline V lookup: CDR1 SGDLS, CDR2 YYNGEE. V dropped 0 bases and J dropped 0 bases, with 7 bases sitting between them. The CDR3 consists of 15 residues.